The 13 T cell receptor beta chains presented below share a single source sample, sequenced in a study of T-cell memory formation after mild COVID-19. TCRdb fed the 5' RACE reads into MiXCR, producing one record per CDR3 protein. The sample has about 16,000 distinct CDR3 sequences; 20% to 30% are singletons. The sample comprised PBMCs or a T cell subset sorted from them (not recorded which). Source of these receptors: a man aged 18-30 years who had mild COVID-19 (a few samples of this study predate the infection). Cell type and time point are not known.

This chain connects TRBV5-1 to TRBJ2-7; 9 positions agree with TRBD1. V shed 4 bases and J 4 bases; nucleotides not matched to a gene: 9. CDR1 and CDR2 from the germline V gene are SGHRS and YFSETQ. The CDR3 sequence is 15 residues long. This CDR3 is CASSPWDREMYEQYF. The CDR3 DNA is TGCGCCAGCAGCCCGTGGGACAGGGAAATGTACGAGCAGTACTTC.

This clonotype has ten or more counts. This chain links TRBV10-3 with TRBJ1-3; 7 bases line up with TRBD1. Germline V gene lookup returns CDR1 ENHRY and CDR2 SYGVKD. CDR3 length: 15 residues. V gave up 6 bases and J gave up 0 bases; unmatched junction bases: 5. The chain's CDR3 is CAISGGQTSGNTIYF. The CDR3 DNA follows: TGTGCCATCAGCGGGGGACAGACCTCTGGAAACACCATATATTTT.

This clonotype has just a few counts. This chain connects TRBV23-1 to TRBJ2-7; perhaps TRBD2 as D (5 bases). TRBV23-1 is labeled an ORF, and its function is uncertain. This CDR3 is built from 16 residues. Trimming took 7 bases from V and 5 from J, leaving 24 bases between them. The CDR3 bases are TGCGCCAGCAAGCGCCACGATGAGGGCACTCGGGACGAGCAGTACTTC. It translates to CASKRHDEGTRDEQYF.

This clonotype was seen at least ten times. The V call is TRBV11-2, the J call TRBJ2-2; 7 nucleotides match TRBD1. From germline, CDR1 is SGHAT and CDR2 FQNNGV. V was pared by 4 bases and J by 2 bases, with 7 bases of the junction left unmatched. The CDR3 has 16 amino acids. CDR3 sequence reads: CASSWIDRANTGELFF. The DNA for the CDR3 is TGTGCCAGCAGCTGGATAGACAGGGCAAACACCGGGGAGCTGTTTTTT.

This clonotype was observed many times. The chain links TRBV6-5 to TRBJ2-5, with TRBD2 matching over 9 bases. Germline CDR1 reads MNHEY; CDR2 reads SVGAGI. The CDR3 contains 17 residues. V trimming: 5 bases; J trimming: 9 bases; junction bases outside the gene matches: 19. CDR3 protein: CASSHRLAASLEVAQYF. The CDR3 region has the DNA TGTGCCAGCAGTCATAGACTAGCGGCCTCCTTGGAGGTAGCCCAGTACTTC.

The chain is built from TRBV4-3 and TRBJ2-7, with TRBD2 matching over 13 bases. V trimming: 4 bases; J trimming: 3 bases; junction bases outside the gene matches: 3. Germline V CDR1 and CDR2: LGHNA, YSLEER. CDR3 length equals 15 residues. CDR3 bases: TGCGCCAGCAGCCGGGGGACTAGCGGGGACTACGAGCAGTACTTC. Amino acid sequence: CASSRGTSGDYEQYF.

This clonotype was counted only a few times. The V gene is TRBV19, the J gene TRBJ1-1, with 7 bases identical to TRBD1. The V gene end was trimmed by 3 bases and the J gene end by 3 bases; junction bases not matched to a gene: 10. This CDR3 spans 16 amino acids. Germline V gene data show CDR1 as LNHDA and CDR2 as SQIVND (reference sequence). Written as DNA, the CDR3 is TGTGCCAGTAGTATGCCCCCTGACAGGGAGGACACTGAAGCTTTCTTT. The encoded protein is CASSMPPDREDTEAFF.

This clonotype was seen more than once but under ten times. The V and J genes are TRBV25-1 and TRBJ1-1; D unclear. Between the trimmed V and J ends, which lost 6 bases and 11 bases, there was a span of 13 bases. The germline CDR1 and CDR2 sequences are MGHDK and SYGVNS. The CDR3 consists of 11 residues. CDR3 DNA sequence: TGTGCCAGCAGCCCCCCCGGGGAGGCTTTCTTT. Its protein product is CASSPPGEAFF.

The V and J genes are TRBV12-3 or TRBV12-4 and TRBJ2-1, with TRBD2 as a possible D gene (5 bases). This CDR3 region has 12 residues. With 5 bases removed from V and 10 bases from J, the gap between germline ends came to 12 bases. CDR3 in DNA: TGTGCCAGCAGTCCCTATCGGGGAGAGCAGTTCTTC. Encoded protein: CASSPYRGEQFF.

Relative to its sample, this clonotype is medium-sized. The rearrangement joins TRBV14 to TRBJ2-7; D not certain. This CDR3 region has 13 residues. Trimming removed 2 bases at V and 3 bases at J, with 8 bases between. Germline lookup yields CDR1 SGHDN and CDR2 FVKESK. The CDR3 loop reads CASSQLGYYEQYF. As DNA, the CDR3 is TGTGCCAGCAGCCAACTAGGTTACTACGAGCAGTACTTC. The whole variable domain, filled in from reference TRBV14 and TRBJ2-7, reads EAGVTQFPSHSVIEKGQTVTLRCDPISGHDNLYWYRRVMGKEIKFLLHFVKESKQDESGMPNNRFLAERTGGTYSTLKVQPAELEDSGVYFCASSQLGYYEQYFGPGTRLTVT.

This clonotype has at least ten counts. The J gene is TRBJ1-2, the V gene TRBV12-5; no definite D call. The CDR3 spans 14 residues. CDR1 and CDR2 from the germline V gene are LGHNT and FRNRAP. V lost 5 bases and J lost 4, with 14 bases in between. The CDR3 sequence: CASGRSLWTYGYTF. The CDR3 coding sequence is TGTGCTAGTGGTAGATCCCTTTGGACCTATGGCTACACCTTC.

The chain uses TRBV12-3 or TRBV12-4 and TRBJ2-1; D is unclear. The V end was cut by 3 bases, the J end by 3 bases, with 12 bases between. The CDR3 length is 15 residues. The CDR3 DNA reads as TGTGCCAGCAGTTTCGCCAGGTCGTTCTACAATGAGCAGTTCTTC. Amino acids: CASSFARSFYNEQFF.

V is TRBV12-3 or TRBV12-4 and J is TRBJ2-3; D possibly matches TRBD1 or TRBD2 (5 bases each). The CDR3 consists of 13 residues. Trimming left V 7 bases short and J 8 bases short, with 16 bases between. CDR3 in DNA: TGTGCCAGCAAAGCCCCAGGGACGGGTACGCAGTATTTT. This encodes CASKAPGTGTQYF.